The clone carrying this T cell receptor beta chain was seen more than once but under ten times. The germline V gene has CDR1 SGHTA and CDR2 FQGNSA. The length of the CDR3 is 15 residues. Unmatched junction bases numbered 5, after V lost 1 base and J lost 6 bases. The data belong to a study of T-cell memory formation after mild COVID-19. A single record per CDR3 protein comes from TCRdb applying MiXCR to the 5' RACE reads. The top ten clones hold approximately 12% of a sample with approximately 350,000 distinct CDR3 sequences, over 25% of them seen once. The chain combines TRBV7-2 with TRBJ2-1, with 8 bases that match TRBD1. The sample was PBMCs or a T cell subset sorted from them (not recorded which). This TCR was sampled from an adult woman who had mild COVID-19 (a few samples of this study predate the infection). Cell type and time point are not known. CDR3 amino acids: CASSLGRTGFNEQFF. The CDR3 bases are TGTGCCAGCAGCTTAGGCCGGACAGGGTTCAATGAGCAGTTCTTC.